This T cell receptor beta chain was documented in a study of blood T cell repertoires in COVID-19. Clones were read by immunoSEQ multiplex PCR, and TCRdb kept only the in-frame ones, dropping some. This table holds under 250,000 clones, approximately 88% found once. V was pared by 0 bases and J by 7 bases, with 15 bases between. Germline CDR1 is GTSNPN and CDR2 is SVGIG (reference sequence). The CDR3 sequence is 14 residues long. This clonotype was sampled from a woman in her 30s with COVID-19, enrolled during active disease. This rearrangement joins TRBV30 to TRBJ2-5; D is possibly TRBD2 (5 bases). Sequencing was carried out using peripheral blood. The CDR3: CAWSVLVGGGTQYF. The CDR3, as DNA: TGTGCCTGGAGTGTACTAGTGGGCGGTGGGACCCAGTACTTC.